The present entry profiles one T cell receptor (beta chain) with its context. This clonotype was counted ten times or more. The specificity of this receptor is unknown. Per-base qualities were not stored, and no clone one base away is much larger. The data were obtained in a study of T cells in Graves' hyperthyroidism and ophthalmopathy (dated by TCRdb to between 2018 and 2020). Concerning the study at large: Peripheral blood was collected at initial diagnosis, before any treatment. A discovery cohort of about 96 patients, 43 with Graves' ophthalmopathy and fewer than 65 with stable Graves' hyperthyroidism, was used to find distinguishing TCR V-J signatures. Whether ophthalmopathy could be predicted prospectively was tested in an independent validation cohort made up of roughly 19 hyperthyroidism patients plus 17 patients who later progressed to ophthalmopathy. The 80 to 100 discovery patients were randomly divided into training and test sets at a 7:3 ratio. In addition, the study compared T-cell repertoires in thyroid tissue and in blood from five or six Graves' hyperthyroidism patients. Following sampling, methimazole starting at 30 mg daily was given to hyperthyroidism patients, and high-dose intravenous methylprednisolone was given to ophthalmopathy patients. TCR Vbeta CDR3 sequencing of 130 to 150 peripheral blood samples (43 ophthalmopathy, 75 hyperthyroidism and roughly 17 progressor patients) is reported in the paper. Summary of the overall study and its limitations: During validation, the model predicted progression to ophthalmopathy a median of roughly 7.1 months ahead of onset, with roughly 65% sensitivity and about 72% specificity. Sample size was not statistically predetermined, and blinding of investigators to group allocation was not performed. Ophthalmopathy was separated from stable hyperthyroidism by a 13 V-J signature model, with just over 85% sensitivity and approximately 81% specificity obtained in cross-validation and 80%/75% obtained in testing. Most expanded thyroid clonotypes (frequency above 0.001) were also found in blood, which suggests that blood repertoires may mirror thyroid immune responses.

Amplification of TCR beta CDR3 regions was carried out from RNA transcripts. The TCR CDR3 was subjected to a first round of RT-PCR using the HTBI primer set and the Qiagen OneStep RT-PCR kit. A second multiplex PCR round built the libraries, followed by size selection and purification. Paired-end sequencing of the libraries was performed with 100 bp reads on an Illumina HiSeq2000. Per the source publication's procedure: SOAPnuke was used to process the raw data, throwing out any read that contained adapters or uncalled bases, had a mean Phred below 15, or lacked an exact constant-primer or identifier match. High-quality paired reads were merged with COPE v1.2.5, and unique nucleotide sequences were defined as clonotypes. MiTCR v1.1 was used to align the clonotypes against IMGT TRBV, TRBD and TRBJ reference segments. The analysis included only V-J combinations with a frequency above 0.0001, which together covered 99% to 99.2% of the repertoires. The TCS score was defined as the ratio of F50 (clonal expansion) to E x V (chaos), calculated using BLOSUM62-based TCRdist between CDR3 peptides within each V-J. Welch's t-statistics and random forest reduced roughly 540 V-J features to 10 to 15, which were used in a naive Bayes classifier (R e1071). Starting from the raw public reads, TCRdb applied fastp trimming at Q25, assembled clones with MiXCR and retained in-frame beta chains. A single entry per CDR3 protein holds the most common genes and DNA from its merged rows. V and J calls and clone size were set by TCRdb, not the authors. For this sample there are 700,000 or so distinct CDR3 sequences; around 17% appear just once. The ten largest clones capture roughly 8% of the sample.

Stable Graves' hyperthyroidism was defined as the absence of progression to ophthalmopathy over 18 months of follow-up. Hyperthyroidism patients were newly diagnosed, with disease duration under 2 months, and aged 18 to 65 years. Patients with uncontrolled infections, other autoimmune diseases, pregnancy or lactation were excluded. Diagnoses were based on clinical symptoms, serum thyroxine and TRAb, thyroid ultrasound and orbital computed tomography. Ficoll-Paque density gradient centrifugation was used to isolate PBMCs from 8.5 to 10 ml of fresh peripheral blood. Total RNA was extracted with Trizol reagent, and quality was checked on an Agilent 2100 Bioanalyzer. The CDR3 measures 15 amino acids from cysteine to phenylalanine. CDR3 DNA only is kept here, 45 bases in frame from base 1. Trimming at the junction amounts to 7 bases on V and 1 base on J, and the germline ends lie 16 bases apart.

This receptor was taken from a man younger than 35 with Graves' hyperthyroidism. The chain uses TRBV12-3 or TRBV12-4 and TRBJ2-5; the D gene is not confidently resolved. Sequencing was done on a sample of blood. The bases are TGTGCCAGCAAGTACAGACCCTCCTCCCAAGAGACCCAGTACTTC. It is translated as CASKYRPSSQETQYF.